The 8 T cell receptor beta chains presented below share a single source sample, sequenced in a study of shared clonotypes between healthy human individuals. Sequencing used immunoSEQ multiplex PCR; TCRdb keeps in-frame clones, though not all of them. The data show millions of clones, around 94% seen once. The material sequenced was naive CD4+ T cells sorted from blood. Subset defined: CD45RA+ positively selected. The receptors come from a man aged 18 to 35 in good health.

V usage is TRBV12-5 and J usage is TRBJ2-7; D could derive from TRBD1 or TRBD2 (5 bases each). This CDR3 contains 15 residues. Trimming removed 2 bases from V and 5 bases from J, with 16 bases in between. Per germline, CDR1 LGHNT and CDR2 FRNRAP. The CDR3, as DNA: TGTGCTAGTGGTTTGTCAGTGGGAGTGGGGCACGAGCAGTACTTC. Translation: CASGLSVGVGHEQYF.

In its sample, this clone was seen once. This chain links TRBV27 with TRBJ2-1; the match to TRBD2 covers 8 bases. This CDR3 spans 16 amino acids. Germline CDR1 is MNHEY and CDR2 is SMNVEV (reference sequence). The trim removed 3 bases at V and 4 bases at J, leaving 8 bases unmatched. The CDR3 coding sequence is TGTGCCAGCAGTTTTTCAGCGGGGGAGTCTTACAATGAGCAGTTCTTC. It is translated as CASSFSAGESYNEQFF.

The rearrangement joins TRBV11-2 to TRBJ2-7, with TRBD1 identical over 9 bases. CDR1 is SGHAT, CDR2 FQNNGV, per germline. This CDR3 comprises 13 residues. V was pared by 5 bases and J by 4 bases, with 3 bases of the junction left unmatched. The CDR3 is CASSPQGAYEQYF. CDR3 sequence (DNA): TGTGCCAGCAGCCCACAGGGGGCGTACGAGCAGTACTTC. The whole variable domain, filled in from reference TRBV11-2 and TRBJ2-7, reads EAGVAQSPRYKIIEKRQSVAFWCNPISGHATLYWYQQILGQGPKLLIQFQNNGVVDDSQLPKDRFSAERLKGVDSTLKIQPAKLEDSAVYLCASSPQGAYEQYFGPGTRLTVT.

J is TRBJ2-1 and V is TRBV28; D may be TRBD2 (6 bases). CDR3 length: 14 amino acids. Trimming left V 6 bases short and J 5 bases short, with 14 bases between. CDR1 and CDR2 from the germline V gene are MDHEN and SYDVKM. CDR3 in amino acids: CASSRDSGNNEQFF. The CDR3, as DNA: TGTGCCAGCAGCCGGGACTCCGGGAACAATGAGCAGTTCTTC.

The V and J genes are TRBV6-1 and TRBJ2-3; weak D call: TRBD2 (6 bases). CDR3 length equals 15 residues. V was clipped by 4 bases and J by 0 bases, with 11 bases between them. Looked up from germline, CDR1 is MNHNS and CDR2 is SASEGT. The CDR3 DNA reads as TGTGCCAGCAGTGTCCGGGACTTAAGCACAGATACGCAGTATTTT. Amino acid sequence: CASSVRDLSTDTQYF.

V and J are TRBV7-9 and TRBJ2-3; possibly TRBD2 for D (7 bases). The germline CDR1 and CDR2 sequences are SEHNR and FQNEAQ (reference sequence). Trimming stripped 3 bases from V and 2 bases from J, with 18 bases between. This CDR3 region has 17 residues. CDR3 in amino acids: CASSFWDAGASTDTQYF. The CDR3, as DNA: TGTGCCAGCAGCTTTTGGGATGCGGGGGCCTCCACAGATACGCAGTATTTT.

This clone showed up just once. The DNA for the CDR3 is TGTGCCAGCAGTGGAAGACCGGGACAAGGCAATTTAGATACGCAGTATTTT. This translates into CASSGRPGQGNLDTQYF. The chain combines TRBV6-1 with TRBJ2-3; maybe TRBD1 (6 bases). Trimming cost V 4 bases and J 5 bases, with 22 bases left between them. Germline V gene sequence: CDR1 MNHNS, CDR2 SASEGT. This CDR3 has 17 amino acids.

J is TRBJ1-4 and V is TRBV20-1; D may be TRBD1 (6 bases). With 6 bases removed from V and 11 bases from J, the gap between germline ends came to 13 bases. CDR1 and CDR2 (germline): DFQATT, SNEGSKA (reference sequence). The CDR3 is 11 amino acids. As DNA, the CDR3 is TGCAGTGCGGGGGCGATTGGCAAACTGTTTTTT. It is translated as CSAGAIGKLFF.